This T cell receptor (beta chain) is from a study of shared clonotypes between healthy human individuals. TCRdb keeps only in-frame clones here, not all; method: immunoSEQ multiplex PCR. The data show a few million clones, with over 85% seen just once and 0.39% held by the top ten. The V gene end was trimmed by 4 bases and the J gene end by 8 bases; junction bases not matched to a gene: 4. The CDR3 runs to 13 residues. CDR1 is WSHSY and CDR2 is SAAADI in the germline V gene. V is TRBV10-2 and J is TRBJ1-4, with 7 bases that match TRBD1. What was sequenced was naive CD4+ T cells from PBMCs. Subset noted: CD45RA+ positively selected. The TCR was taken from a man between 18 and 29 years old in good health. Some clones in this sample may be carry-over from other donors' samples. This chain's CDR3 is CASSGQGGEKLFF. In DNA form, the CDR3 reads TGCGCCAGCAGTGGACAGGGAGGCGAAAAACTGTTTTTT.